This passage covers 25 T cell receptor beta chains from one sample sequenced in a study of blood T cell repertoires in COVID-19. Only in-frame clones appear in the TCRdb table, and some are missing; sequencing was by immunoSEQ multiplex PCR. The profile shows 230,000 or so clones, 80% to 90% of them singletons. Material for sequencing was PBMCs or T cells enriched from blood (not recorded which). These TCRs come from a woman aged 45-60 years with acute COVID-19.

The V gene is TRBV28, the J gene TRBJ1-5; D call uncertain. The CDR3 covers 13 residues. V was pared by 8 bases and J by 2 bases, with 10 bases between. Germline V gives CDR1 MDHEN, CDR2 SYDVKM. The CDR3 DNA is TGTGCCAGCGCTGAGGTAGGCAATCAGCCCCAGCATTTT. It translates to CASAEVGNQPQHF.

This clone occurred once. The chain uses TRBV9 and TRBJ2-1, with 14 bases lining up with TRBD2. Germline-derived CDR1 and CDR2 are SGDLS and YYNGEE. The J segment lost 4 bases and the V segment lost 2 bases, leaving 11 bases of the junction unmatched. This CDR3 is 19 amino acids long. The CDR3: CASSVSGTSGGARYNEQFF. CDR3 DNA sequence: TGTGCCAGCAGCGTTTCCGGGACTAGCGGGGGCGCCCGGTACAATGAGCAGTTCTTC.

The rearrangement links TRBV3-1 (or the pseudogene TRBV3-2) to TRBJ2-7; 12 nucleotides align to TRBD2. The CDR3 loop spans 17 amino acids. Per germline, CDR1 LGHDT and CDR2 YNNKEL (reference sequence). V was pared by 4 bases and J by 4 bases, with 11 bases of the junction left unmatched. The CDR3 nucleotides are TGTGCCAGCAGCCTTCGAACTTCTAGCGGGAGGGGGTACGAGCAGTACTTC. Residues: CASSLRTSSGRGYEQYF.

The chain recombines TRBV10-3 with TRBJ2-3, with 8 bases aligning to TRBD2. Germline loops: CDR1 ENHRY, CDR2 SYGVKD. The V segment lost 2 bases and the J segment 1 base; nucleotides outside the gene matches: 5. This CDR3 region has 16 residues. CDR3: CAISETGTRGTDTQYF. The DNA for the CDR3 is TGTGCCATCAGTGAGACCGGGACTAGAGGCACAGATACGCAGTATTTT.

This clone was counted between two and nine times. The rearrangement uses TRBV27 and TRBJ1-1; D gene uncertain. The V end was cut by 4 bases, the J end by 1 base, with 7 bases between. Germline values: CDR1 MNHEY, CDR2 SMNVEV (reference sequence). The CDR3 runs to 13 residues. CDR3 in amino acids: CASSWRENTEAFF. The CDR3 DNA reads TGTGCCAGCAGTTGGCGGGAGAACACTGAAGCTTTCTTT.

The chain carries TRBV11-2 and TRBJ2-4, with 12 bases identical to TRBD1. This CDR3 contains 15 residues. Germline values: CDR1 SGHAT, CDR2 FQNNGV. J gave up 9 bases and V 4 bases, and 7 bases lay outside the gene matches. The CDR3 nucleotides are TGTGCCAGCAGCTGGGGACAGGGGGCTAGTGTCATTCAGTACTTC. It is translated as CASSWGQGASVIQYF.

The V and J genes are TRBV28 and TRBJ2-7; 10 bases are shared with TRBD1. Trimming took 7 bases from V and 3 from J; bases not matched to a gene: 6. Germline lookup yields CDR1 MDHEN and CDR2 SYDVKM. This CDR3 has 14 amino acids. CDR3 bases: TGTGCCAGCATAGGGACAGGGGATTACTACGAGCAGTACTTC. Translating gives CASIGTGDYYEQYF.

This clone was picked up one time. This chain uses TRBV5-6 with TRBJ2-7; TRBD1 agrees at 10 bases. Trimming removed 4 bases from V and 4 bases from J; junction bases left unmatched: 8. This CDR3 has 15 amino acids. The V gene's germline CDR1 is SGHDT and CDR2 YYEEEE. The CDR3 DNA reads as TGTGCCAGCAGCGGACCGGGACAGGGGTGGTACGAGCAGTACTTC. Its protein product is CASSGPGQGWYEQYF.

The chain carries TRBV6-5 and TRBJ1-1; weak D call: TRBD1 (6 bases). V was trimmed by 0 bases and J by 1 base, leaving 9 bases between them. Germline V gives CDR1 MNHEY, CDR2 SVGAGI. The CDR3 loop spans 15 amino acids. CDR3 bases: TGTGCCAGCAGTTACTCCGACAGGAGGAACACTGAAGCTTTCTTT. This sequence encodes CASSYSDRRNTEAFF.

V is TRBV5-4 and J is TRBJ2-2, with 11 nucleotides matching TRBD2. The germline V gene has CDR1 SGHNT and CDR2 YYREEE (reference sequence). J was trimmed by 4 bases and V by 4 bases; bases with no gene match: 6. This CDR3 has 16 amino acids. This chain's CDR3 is CASSGRLAGITGELFF. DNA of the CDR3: TGTGCCAGCAGCGGTAGACTAGCGGGGATCACCGGGGAGCTGTTTTTT.

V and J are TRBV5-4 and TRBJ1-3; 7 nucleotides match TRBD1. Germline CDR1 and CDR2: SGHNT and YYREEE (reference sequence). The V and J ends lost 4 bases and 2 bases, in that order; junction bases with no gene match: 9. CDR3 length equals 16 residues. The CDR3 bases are TGTGCCAGCAGCCCGCAGACAGGGCTTCCTGGAAACACCATATATTTT. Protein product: CASSPQTGLPGNTIYF.

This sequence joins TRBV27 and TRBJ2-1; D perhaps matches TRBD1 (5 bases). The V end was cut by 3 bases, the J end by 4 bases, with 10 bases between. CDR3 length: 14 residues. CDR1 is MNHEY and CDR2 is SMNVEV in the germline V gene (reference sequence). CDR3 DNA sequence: TGTGCCAGCAGTTTGGGGCGGAAGTACAATGAGCAGTTCTTC. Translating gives CASSLGRKYNEQFF.

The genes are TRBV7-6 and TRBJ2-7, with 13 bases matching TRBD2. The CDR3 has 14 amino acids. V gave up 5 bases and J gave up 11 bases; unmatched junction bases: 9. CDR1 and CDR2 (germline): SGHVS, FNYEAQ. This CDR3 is CASSPRTSGSSKYF. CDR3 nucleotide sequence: TGTGCCAGCAGCCCCCGGACTAGCGGGAGTTCGAAGTACTTC.

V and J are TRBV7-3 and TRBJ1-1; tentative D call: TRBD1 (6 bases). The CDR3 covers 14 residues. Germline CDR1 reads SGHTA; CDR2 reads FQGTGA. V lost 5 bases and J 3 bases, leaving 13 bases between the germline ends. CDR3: CASSAQGLDTEAFF. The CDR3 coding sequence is TGTGCCAGCAGCGCACAGGGTCTGGACACTGAAGCTTTCTTT.

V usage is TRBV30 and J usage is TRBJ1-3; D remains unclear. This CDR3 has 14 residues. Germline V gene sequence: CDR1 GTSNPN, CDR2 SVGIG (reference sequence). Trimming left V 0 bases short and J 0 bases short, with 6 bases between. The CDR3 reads CAWSVGGSGNTIYF. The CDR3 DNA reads TGTGCCTGGAGTGTGGGAGGCTCTGGAAACACCATATATTTT.

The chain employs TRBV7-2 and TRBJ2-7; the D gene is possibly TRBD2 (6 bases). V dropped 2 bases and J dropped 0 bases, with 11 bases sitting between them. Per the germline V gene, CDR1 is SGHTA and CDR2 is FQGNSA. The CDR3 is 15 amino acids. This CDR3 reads CASSLFGGTSYEQYF. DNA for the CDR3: TGTGCCAGCAGCTTATTTGGAGGGACCTCCTACGAGCAGTACTTC.

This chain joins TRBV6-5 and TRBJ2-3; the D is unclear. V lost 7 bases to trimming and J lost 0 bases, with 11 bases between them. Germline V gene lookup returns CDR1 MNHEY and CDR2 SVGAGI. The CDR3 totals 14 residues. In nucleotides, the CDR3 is TGTGCCAGCAAGACTGACCCTAGCACAGATACGCAGTATTTT. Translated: CASKTDPSTDTQYF.

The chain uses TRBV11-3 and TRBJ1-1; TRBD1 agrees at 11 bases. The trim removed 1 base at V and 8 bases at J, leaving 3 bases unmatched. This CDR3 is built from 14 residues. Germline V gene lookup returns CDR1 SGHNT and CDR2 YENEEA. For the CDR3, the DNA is TGTGCCAGCAGCTTAGGGGGACAGGGGGTCGAAGCTTTCTTT. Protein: CASSLGGQGVEAFF.

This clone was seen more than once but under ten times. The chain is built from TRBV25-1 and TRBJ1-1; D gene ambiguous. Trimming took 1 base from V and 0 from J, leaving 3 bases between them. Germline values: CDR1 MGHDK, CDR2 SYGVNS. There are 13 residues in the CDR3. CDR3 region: CASSESVNTEAFF. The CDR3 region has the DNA TGTGCCAGCAGTGAATCGGTGAACACTGAAGCTTTCTTT.

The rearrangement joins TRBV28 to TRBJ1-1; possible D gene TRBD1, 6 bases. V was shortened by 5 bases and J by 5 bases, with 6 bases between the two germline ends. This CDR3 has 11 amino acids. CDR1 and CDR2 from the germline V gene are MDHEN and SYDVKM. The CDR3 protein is CASSGQTEAFF. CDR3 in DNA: TGTGCCAGCAGTGGACAGACTGAAGCTTTCTTT.

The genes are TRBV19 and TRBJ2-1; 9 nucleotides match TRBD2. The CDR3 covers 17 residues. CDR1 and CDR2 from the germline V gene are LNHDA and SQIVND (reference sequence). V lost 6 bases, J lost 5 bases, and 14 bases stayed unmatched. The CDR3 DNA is TGTGCCAGTAGCAAGGACGTGCGGGAGGGGGGGAACAATGAGCAGTTCTTC. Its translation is CASSKDVREGGNNEQFF.

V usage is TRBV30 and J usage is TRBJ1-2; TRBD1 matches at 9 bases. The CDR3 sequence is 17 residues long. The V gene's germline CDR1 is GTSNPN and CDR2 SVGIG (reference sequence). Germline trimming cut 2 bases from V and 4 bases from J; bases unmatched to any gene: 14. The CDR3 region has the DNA TGTGCCTGGAGTTCGACTTCCGCCGGGACAGGGCGCTATGGCTACACCTTC. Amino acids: CAWSSTSAGTGRYGYTF. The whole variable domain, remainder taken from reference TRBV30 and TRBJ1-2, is SQTIHQWPATLVQPVGSPLSLECTVEGTSNPNLYWYRQAAGRGLQLLFYSVGIGQISSEVPQNLSASRPQDRQFILSSKKLLLSDSGFYLCAWSSTSAGTGRYGYTFGSGTRLTVV.

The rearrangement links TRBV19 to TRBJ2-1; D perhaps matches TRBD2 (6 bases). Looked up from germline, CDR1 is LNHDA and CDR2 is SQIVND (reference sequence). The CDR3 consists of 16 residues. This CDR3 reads CTLPSCGTSSYNEQFF. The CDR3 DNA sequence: TGTACCCTTCCGAGTTGCGGGACGAGCTCCTACAATGAGCAGTTCTTC.

The CDR3: CASSLEELASSGANVLTF. DNA of the CDR3: TGCGCCAGCAGCTTGGAGGAACTAGCGAGCTCTGGGGCCAACGTCCTGACTTTC. J is TRBJ2-6 and V is TRBV5-1; 7 bases line up with TRBD2. V lost 0 bases and J lost 0; bases outside the gene matches: 6. The CDR3 is 18 amino acids. Germline V gene lookup returns CDR1 SGHRS and CDR2 YFSETQ.

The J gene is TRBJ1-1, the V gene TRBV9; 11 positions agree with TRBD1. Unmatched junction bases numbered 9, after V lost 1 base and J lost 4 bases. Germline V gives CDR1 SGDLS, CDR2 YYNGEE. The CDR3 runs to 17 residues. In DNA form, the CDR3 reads TGTGCCAGCAGCGTAAACCGGGACAGGGGGGGCGGCACTGAAGCTTTCTTT. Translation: CASSVNRDRGGGTEAFF.